This T cell receptor beta chain was profiled in a study of identical twins. Findings and caveats of the study: The models systematically underestimated how much out-of-frame TCR alpha was shared in monozygotic twins. In cord blood, abundant beta clonotypes had fewer insertions; memory showed no trend.

As concerns this clonotype: Antigen specificity is unknown.

V was pared by 3 bases and J by 4 bases, with 16 bases between. CDR3 length equals 15 residues. Germline CDR1 and CDR2: WSHSY and SAAADI. The cDNA had a unique molecular identifier and a template-switch universal primer site. TCRdb recomputed calls from the 5' RACE reads with MiXCR, one row per CDR3 protein. Of roughly 710,000 distinct CDR3 sequences listed, around 6% were seen once; the top ten hold under 2%. Sequenced sample: naive T cells sorted from blood. This chain joins TRBV10-2 and TRBJ2-7; maybe TRBD2 (5 bases). This receptor was identified in a young man in good health. CDR3 in amino acids: CASSEGSLALYEQYV. For the CDR3, the DNA is TGCGCCAGCAGTGAAGGGTCTCTAGCTCTTTACGAGCAGTACGTC.